This T cell receptor beta chain was obtained from a study of T cell responses to AZD1222 COVID-19 vaccine. Notes on the study in general: Baseline seropositives among AZD1222 recipients totaled only six or seven. The donor group comprised mostly white British people and more females; the analysis possibly underestimated clonal diversity.

Generated by immunoSEQ multiplex PCR, the TCRdb table keeps only in-frame clones and is missing some. Altogether roughly 260,000 clones are present, over 85% being singletons, with the ten largest covering around 0.57%. In germline, CDR1 is MNHNY, CDR2 SVGAGI (reference sequence). V was shortened by 0 bases and J by 4 bases, with 9 bases between the two germline ends. The CDR3 length is 14 residues. Worth noting for this clone: The antigen is undetermined.

The chain is built from TRBV6-6 and TRBJ2-5; D is perhaps TRBD1 (6 bases). Here the sequenced sample was peripheral blood, taken on day 0 of AZD1222 vaccination. The receptor was isolated from an adult in good health. This CDR3 is CASSYSTGRETQYF. The CDR3 DNA reads as TGTGCCAGCAGTTACTCAACAGGGAGAGAGACCCAGTACTTC.